This T cell receptor (beta chain) was obtained from a study of blood T cell repertoires in COVID-19. Across about 22 US areas, participants ranged in age from roughly 18 to 95 years. Clones were read by immunoSEQ multiplex PCR, and TCRdb kept only the in-frame ones, dropping some. The data hold roughly 320,000 clones, with approximately 90% observed a single time. This receptor was identified in a man younger than 40 who had recovered from COVID-19. Source material: PBMCs or T cells enriched from blood (not recorded which).

CDR3 DNA: TGTGCCAGCAGCGTATCGACAGGGGGCAATAATTCACCCCTCCACTTT. Translation: CASSVSTGGNNSPLHF. The chain couples TRBV9 to TRBJ1-6, with TRBD1 identical over 10 bases. After removal of 1 base from V and 5 bases from J, the junction contained 3 bases not matched to a gene. Germline-derived CDR1 and CDR2 are SGDLS and YYNGEE. The CDR3 consists of 16 residues.